These 24 T cell receptor beta chains were sequenced from one sample in a study of Ad26.COV2.S vaccination and SARS-CoV-2 variants. Profiling relied on immunoSEQ multiplex PCR, and the TCRdb table lists in-frame clones only, not all of them. The sample lists hundreds of thousands of clones; about nine tenths were seen once. Treatment indicated: roughly 19 received Ad26.COV2.S at low or high dose, single or two shots; about 5 received placebo; per-sample allocation not given. Sample collection was performed on day 63 after the first vaccine or placebo injection. Sequencing was performed on peripheral blood, taken in a trial of Ad26.COV2.S vaccine versus placebo. The receptor set was obtained from a person between 18 and 65 years old who received the Ad26.COV2.S COVID-19 vaccine or a placebo.

V gene TRBV11-2 combines with J gene TRBJ2-3, with 14 positions matching TRBD2. CDR1 and CDR2 (germline): SGHAT, FQNNGV. V trimming: 5 bases; J trimming: 5 bases; junction bases outside the gene matches: 3. The CDR3 covers 15 residues. Here the CDR3 DNA reads TGTGCCAGCAGCCGGGGACTAGCGGGAGAAGATACGCAGTATTTT. This gives the protein CASSRGLAGEDTQYF.

The genes are TRBV5-1 and TRBJ2-1, with 7 bases matching TRBD1. The CDR3 spans 15 residues. Trimming at V came to 4 bases and at J to 5 bases, leaving 9 bases not matched to a gene. The germline CDR1 and CDR2 sequences are SGHRS and YFSETQ. In DNA, the CDR3 is TGCGCCAGCAGCCGACAGGGCACCTTAAACAATGAGCAGTTCTTC. Translated: CASSRQGTLNNEQFF.

The CDR3 region is CASSRGHESNTGELFF. In DNA, the CDR3 is TGTGCCAGCAGCCGAGGTCACGAGTCGAACACCGGGGAGCTGTTTTTT. The chain has TRBV11-2 and TRBJ2-2; D call uncertain. This CDR3 has 16 amino acids. CDR1 is SGHAT, CDR2 FQNNGV, per germline. The germline V and J ends were trimmed by 5 bases and 0 bases, with 13 bases remaining between them.

V usage is TRBV6-5 and J usage is TRBJ1-3, with D uncertain. Per the germline V gene, CDR1 is MNHEY and CDR2 is SVGAGI. With 4 bases removed from V and 2 bases from J, the gap between germline ends came to 6 bases. The CDR3 has 13 residues. The CDR3 DNA is TGTGCCAGCAGTTTGGAAGCTGGAAACACCATATATTTT. Its translation is CASSLEAGNTIYF.

This chain uses TRBV11-2 with TRBJ2-7; a possible D gene is TRBD1 (5 bases). Deletions cut 6 bases from V and 2 bases from J, with 11 bases between. This CDR3 spans 13 amino acids. Germline-derived CDR1 and CDR2 are SGHAT and FQNNGV. CDR3 bases: TGTGCCAGCAGTCAGGGCACCACCTACGAGCAGTACTTC. Translated, it gives CASSQGTTYEQYF. Drawing the rest from reference TRBV11-2 and TRBJ2-7, the complete variable domain is EAGVAQSPRYKIIEKRQSVAFWCNPISGHATLYWYQQILGQGPKLLIQFQNNGVVDDSQLPKDRFSAERLKGVDSTLKIQPAKLEDSAVYLCASSQGTTYEQYFGPGTRLTVT.

J is TRBJ2-5 and V is TRBV28; 8 nucleotides agree with TRBD1. CDR1 MDHEN and CDR2 SYDVKM come from the germline V gene. The CDR3 is 13 residues long. J was trimmed by 4 bases and V by 9 bases; bases with no gene match: 7. The CDR3 DNA reads TGTGCCAGTAACGCAGGGGGCTTAGAGACCCAGTACTTC. This gives the protein CASNAGGLETQYF.

V gene TRBV4-3 combines with J gene TRBJ2-7, with a possible D match to TRBD1 (6 bases). The CDR3 spans 15 residues. From germline, CDR1 is LGHNA and CDR2 YSLEER. The V and J ends lost 0 bases and 0 bases respectively, with 9 bases between them. The CDR3 DNA sequence: TGCGCCAGCAGCCAAGAAGGACAGCACTCCTACGAGCAGTACTTC. Translated: CASSQEGQHSYEQYF.

The J gene is TRBJ2-7, the V gene TRBV5-4; the match to TRBD2 covers 10 bases. The germline V gene encodes CDR1 SGHNT and CDR2 YYREEE (reference sequence). The trim removed 5 bases at V and 0 bases at J, leaving 8 bases unmatched. This CDR3 region has 16 residues. In DNA form, the CDR3 reads TGTGCCAGCAGTCCGGGACTAGCGCGAGCCTCCTACGAGCAGTACTTC. It yields the protein CASSPGLARASYEQYF.

This clone was observed a single time. This chain joins TRBV7-2 and TRBJ2-7; 10 nucleotides line up with TRBD2. J lost 6 bases, V lost 0 bases, and 11 bases had no gene match. There are 17 residues in the CDR3. CDR1 SGHTA and CDR2 FQGNSA come from the germline V gene. The CDR3 reads CASSLADWGTSALEQYF. In DNA form, the CDR3 reads TGTGCCAGCAGCTTAGCGGATTGGGGGACTAGCGCCCTCGAGCAGTACTTC.

The chain has TRBV7-9 and TRBJ1-1; possibly TRBD1 for D (5 bases). With 4 bases removed from V and 4 bases from J, the gap between germline ends came to 10 bases. CDR3 length: 13 amino acids. Germline V lookup: CDR1 SEHNR, CDR2 FQNEAQ (reference sequence). The CDR3, as DNA: TGTGCCAGCAGCTCGTTGGGGCGCACTGAAGCTTTCTTT. Encoded protein: CASSSLGRTEAFF.

This sequence joins TRBV5-1 and TRBJ2-3, with D uncertain. Germline loops: CDR1 SGHRS, CDR2 YFSETQ. The CDR3 is 15 amino acids. V gave up 2 bases and J gave up 1 base, with 11 bases separating them. CDR3 region: CASSFRSERTDTQYF. DNA of the CDR3: TGCGCCAGCAGCTTTAGGAGCGAGCGCACAGATACGCAGTATTTT.

The chain couples TRBV4-3 to TRBJ2-6, with TRBD2 identical over 7 bases. The CDR3 is 16 amino acids. CDR1 and CDR2 from the germline V gene are LGHNA and YSLEER. Trimming removed 4 bases from V and 3 bases from J; junction bases left unmatched: 6. CDR3 coding DNA: TGCGCCAGCAGCCCGGGACTACGAGATGGGGCCAACGTCCTGACTTTC. This encodes CASSPGLRDGANVLTF.

J is TRBJ2-3 and V is TRBV12-3 or TRBV12-4; D gene ambiguous. CDR3 length: 12 residues. The germline V and J ends were trimmed by 6 bases and 6 bases, with 10 bases remaining between them. In nucleotides, the CDR3 is TGTGCCAGCAGCCTCACTTCTGATACGCAGTATTTT. Protein sequence: CASSLTSDTQYF.

This clone was seen more than once but under ten times. V gene TRBV29-1 combines with J gene TRBJ1-2, with TRBD1 as a possible D gene (5 bases). The V end was cut by 1 base, the J end by 7 bases, with 13 bases between. The length of the CDR3 is 13 residues. The V gene's germline CDR1 is SQVTM and CDR2 ANQGSEA. The CDR3 nucleotides read TGCAGCGTTGAAGGCAGGGTTGATATTGGCTACACCTTC. Its translation is CSVEGRVDIGYTF.

The V call is TRBV5-6, the J call TRBJ1-1, with a tentative D call TRBD1 (5 bases). Looked up from germline, CDR1 is SGHDT and CDR2 is YYEEEE. CDR3 length equals 14 residues. V was trimmed by 0 bases and J by 11 bases, leaving 17 bases between them. CDR3 amino acids: CASSLVAGGRSAFF. CDR3 DNA sequence: TGTGCCAGCAGCTTGGTAGCGGGGGGAAGGTCGGCTTTCTTT.

This chain joins TRBV24-1 and TRBJ2-3, with 9 bases fitting TRBD1. The germline gives CDR1 KGHDR, CDR2 SFDVKD. J was trimmed by 4 bases and V by 9 bases; bases with no gene match: 7. The CDR3 sequence is 14 residues long. Here the CDR3 reads CATDTGGAADTQYF. The CDR3 nucleotides are TGTGCCACCGACACAGGGGGCGCCGCAGATACGCAGTATTTT.

The chain couples TRBV7-3 to TRBJ2-1; 9 bases are shared with TRBD1. CDR1 SGHTA and CDR2 FQGTGA come from the germline V gene. This CDR3 comprises 16 residues. After removal of 2 bases from V and 5 bases from J, the junction contained 7 bases not matched to a gene. The CDR3 DNA follows: TGTGCCAGCAGCTTATTCGGACAGGGGAGCAACAATGAGCAGTTCTTC. As protein: CASSLFGQGSNNEQFF.

The chain has TRBV6-5 and TRBJ2-7; the D is unclear. Germline V lookup: CDR1 MNHEY, CDR2 SVGAGI. Trimming stripped 6 bases from V and 1 base from J, with 7 bases between. This CDR3 is 12 amino acids long. Here the CDR3 DNA reads TGTGCCAGCAGCACTAATTCCTACGAGCAGTACTTC. Residues: CASSTNSYEQYF.

The chain recombines TRBV18 with TRBJ1-2; 8 nucleotides agree with TRBD1. Germline V gene data show CDR1 as KGHSH and CDR2 as LQKENI. The ends lost 6 bases at V and 8 bases at J; junction bases unmatched: 8. The CDR3 totals 13 residues. CDR3 residues: CASSDRARGGYTF. The CDR3 DNA sequence: TGTGCCAGCTCGGACAGGGCACGGGGCGGCTACACCTTC.

This chain links TRBV4-1 with TRBJ1-4; D may be TRBD1 (5 bases). This CDR3 contains 19 residues. Trimming removed 0 bases from V and 0 bases from J, with 17 bases in between. Per the germline V gene, CDR1 is MGHRA and CDR2 is YSYEKL. The CDR3 reads CASSQDRWLGDTTNEKLFF. The CDR3 DNA follows: TGCGCCAGCAGCCAAGATCGGTGGTTAGGGGATACAACTAATGAAAAACTGTTTTTT.

The rearrangement uses TRBV6-6 and TRBJ2-7, with TRBD1 matching 8 bases. Unmatched junction bases numbered 2, after V lost 4 bases and J lost 0 bases. Looked up from germline, CDR1 is MNHNY and CDR2 is SVGAGI (reference sequence). This CDR3 contains 14 residues. The CDR3 region has the DNA TGTGCCAGCAGTTTTACAGGGGGCTCCTACGAGCAGTACTTC. Translation: CASSFTGGSYEQYF.

This rearrangement joins TRBV9 to TRBJ2-7; 11 positions match TRBD1. The CDR3 is made up of 16 amino acids. The V gene end was trimmed by 3 bases and the J gene end by 2 bases; junction bases not matched to a gene: 7. Germline V gives CDR1 SGDLS, CDR2 YYNGEE. CDR3 region: CASSAGGGQGAYEQYF. As DNA, the CDR3 is TGTGCCAGCAGCGCCGGTGGGGGACAGGGGGCCTACGAGCAGTACTTC. Drawing the rest from reference TRBV9 and TRBJ2-7, the complete variable domain is DSGVTQTPKHLITATGQRVTLRCSPRSGDLSVYWYQQSLDQGLQFLIQYYNGEERAKGNILERFSAQQFPDLHSELNLSSLELGDSALYFCASSAGGGQGAYEQYFGPGTRLTVT.

This chain connects TRBV29-1 to TRBJ2-1; no clear D gene. This CDR3 comprises 10 residues. Germline-derived CDR1 and CDR2 are SQVTM and ANQGSEA. V lost 5 bases and J lost 9, with 8 bases in between. As DNA, the CDR3 is TGCAGCGTTAGAAACGGTGAGCAGTTCTTC. This codes for CSVRNGEQFF.

This clone was counted between two and nine times. The V gene is TRBV3-1 (or the pseudogene TRBV3-2), the J gene TRBJ2-3; the D is unclear. Trimming shortened V by 5 bases and J by 0 bases, and 12 bases separated the two germline ends. The CDR3 runs 15 residues. CDR1 and CDR2 from the germline V gene are LGHDT and YNNKEL (reference sequence). The CDR3 spells CASSELVSSTDTQYF. The CDR3 DNA follows: TGTGCCAGCAGCGAACTTGTTTCTAGCACAGATACGCAGTATTTT.